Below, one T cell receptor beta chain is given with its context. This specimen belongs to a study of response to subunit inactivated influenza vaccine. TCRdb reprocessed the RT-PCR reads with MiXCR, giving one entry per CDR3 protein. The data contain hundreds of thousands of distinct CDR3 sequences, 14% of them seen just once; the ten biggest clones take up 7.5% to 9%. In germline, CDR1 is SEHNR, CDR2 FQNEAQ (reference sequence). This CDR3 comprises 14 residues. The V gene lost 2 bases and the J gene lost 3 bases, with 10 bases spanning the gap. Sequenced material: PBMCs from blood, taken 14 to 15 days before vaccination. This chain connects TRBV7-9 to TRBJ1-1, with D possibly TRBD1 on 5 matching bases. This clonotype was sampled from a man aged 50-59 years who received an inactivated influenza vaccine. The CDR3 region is CASSLLRGYTEAFF. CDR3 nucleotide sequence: TGTGCCAGCAGCTTATTAAGGGGATACACTGAAGCTTTCTTT.